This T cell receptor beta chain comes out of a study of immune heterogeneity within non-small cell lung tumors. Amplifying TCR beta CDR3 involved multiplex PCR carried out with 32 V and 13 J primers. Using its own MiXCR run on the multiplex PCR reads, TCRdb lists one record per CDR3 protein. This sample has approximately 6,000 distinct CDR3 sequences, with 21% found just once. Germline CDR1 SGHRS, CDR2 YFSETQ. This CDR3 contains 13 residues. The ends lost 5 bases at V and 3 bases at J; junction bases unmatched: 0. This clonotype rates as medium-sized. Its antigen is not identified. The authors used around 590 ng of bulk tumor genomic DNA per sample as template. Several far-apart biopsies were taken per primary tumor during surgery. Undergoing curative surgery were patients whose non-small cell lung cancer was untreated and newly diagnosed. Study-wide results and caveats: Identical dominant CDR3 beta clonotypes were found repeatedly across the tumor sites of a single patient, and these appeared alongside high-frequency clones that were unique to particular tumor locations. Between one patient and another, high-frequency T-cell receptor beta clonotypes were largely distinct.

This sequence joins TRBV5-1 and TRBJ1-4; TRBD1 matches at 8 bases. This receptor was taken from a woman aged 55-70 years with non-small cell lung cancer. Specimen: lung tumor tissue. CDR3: CASRTGANEKLFF. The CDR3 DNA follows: TGCGCCAGCAGGACAGGGGCTAATGAAAAACTGTTTTTT.